The rows below give T cell receptor beta chains drawn from one sample of a study of T-cell reconstitution after alpha-beta-depleted transplantation in children. Via MiXCR, TCRdb re-called the PCR reads, giving one row per CDR3 protein. The table records about 400,000 distinct CDR3 sequences, 15% to 20% of them present only once. The material sequenced was PBMCs, mostly from graft donor cells, taken 360 days after TCRalphabeta/CD19-depleted stem cell transplant. The source of these receptors is a boy under two years old who had a stem cell transplant for Wiskott-Aldrich syndrome, so the T cells may come from the graft donor. Each CDR3 is given with its conserved first and last residue.

>TRBV10-3|TRBJ2-6
CAISEWGTGANVLTF
>TRBV5-1|TRBJ1-6
CASSATGGKLNSPLHF
>TRBV20-1|TRBJ2-7
CSARGDQGEQYF
>TRBV24-1|TRBJ2-1
CATSDLIPNEQFF
>TRBV24-1|TRBJ2-5
CATDDALGETQYF
>TRBV5-1|TRBJ2-1
CASSPVLYAYNEQFF
>TRBV5-1|TRBJ2-1
CASSVTTYNEQFF
>TRBV7-2|TRBJ1-2
CASSSDRDYGYTF
>TRBV29-1|TRBJ2-3
CSGSGQLTDTQYF
>TRBV12-3/TRBV12-4|TRBJ2-3
CASSESGRALADTQYF
>TRBV5-1|TRBJ2-4
CASSFGSIIAKNIQYF
>TRBV6-5|TRBJ1-5
CASNRQPQHF
>TRBV12-3/TRBV12-4|TRBJ2-1
CASTLRGLGQFF
>TRBV7-9|TRBJ1-1
CASSLTGHGNTEAFF
>TRBV7-9|TRBJ1-6
CASSVTGGGSPLHF
>TRBV25-1|TRBJ2-1
CASSEWRGSNNEQFF
>TRBV7-8|TRBJ2-7
CASSSQGVTYEQYF
>TRBV5-1|TRBJ2-5
CASSVTGIGETQYF
>TRBV12-3/TRBV12-4|TRBJ2-2
CASSLSLAQGISGELFF
>TRBV6-2/TRBV6-3|TRBJ2-5
CASSTRTSGETQYF
>TRBV4-2|TRBJ2-3
CASSQLAGGADTQYF
>TRBV2|TRBJ2-5
CASSDPRDPLTQYF
>TRBV29-1|TRBJ2-7
CSVAQGYEQYF